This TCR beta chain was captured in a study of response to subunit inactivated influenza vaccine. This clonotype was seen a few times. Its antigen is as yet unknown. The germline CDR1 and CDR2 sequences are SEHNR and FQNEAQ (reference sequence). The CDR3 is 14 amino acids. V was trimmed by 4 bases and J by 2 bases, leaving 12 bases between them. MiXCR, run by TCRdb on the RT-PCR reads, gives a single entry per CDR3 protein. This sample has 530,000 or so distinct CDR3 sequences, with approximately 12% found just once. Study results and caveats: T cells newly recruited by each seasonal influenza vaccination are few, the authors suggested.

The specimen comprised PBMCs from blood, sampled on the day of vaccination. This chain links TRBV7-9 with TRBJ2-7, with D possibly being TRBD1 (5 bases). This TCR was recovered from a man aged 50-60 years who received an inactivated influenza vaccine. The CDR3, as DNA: TGTGCCAGCAGCTCAGGGTCCCCCCCCTACGAGCAGTACTTC. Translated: CASSSGSPPYEQYF.